This T cell receptor (beta chain) derives from a study of siplizumab effects on memory and regulatory T cells. Study-level results: Naive T cells looked more diverse than memory cells and looked like major alloresponse contributors.

Germline assignment: CDR1 SNHLY and CDR2 FYNNEI. V was clipped by 5 bases and J by 0 bases, with 13 bases between them. CDR3 length equals 16 residues. Comment on this clone: Its antigen is not identified.

The table came from immunoSEQ multiplex PCR; TCRdb's copy has only in-frame clones and leaves some out. Seen here are about 99,000 clones, over 85% observed once, and the top ten hold roughly 0.62%. The specimen sequenced was Tregs sorted from blood. This receptor was obtained from a human donor in good health. V and J are TRBV2 and TRBJ2-2, with D uncertain. The CDR3 region has the DNA TGTGCCAGCAGTATGAGAAGGTTCGCGAACACCGGGGAGCTGTTTTTT. Amino acid sequence: CASSMRRFANTGELFF.